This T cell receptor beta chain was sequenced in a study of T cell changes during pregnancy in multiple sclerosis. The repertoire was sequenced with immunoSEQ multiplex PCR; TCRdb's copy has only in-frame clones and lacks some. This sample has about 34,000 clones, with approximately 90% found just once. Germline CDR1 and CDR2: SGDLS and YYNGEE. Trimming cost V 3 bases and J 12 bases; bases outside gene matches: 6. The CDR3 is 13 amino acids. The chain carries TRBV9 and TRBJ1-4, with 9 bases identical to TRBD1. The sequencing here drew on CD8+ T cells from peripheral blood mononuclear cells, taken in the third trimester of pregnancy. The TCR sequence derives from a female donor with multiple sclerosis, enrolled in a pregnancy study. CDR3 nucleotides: TGTGCCAGCAGCGAGACAGGGGGGACCGAACTGTTTTTT. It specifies CASSETGGTELFF.